The 16 T cell receptor beta chains reported below all come from one sample, sequenced in a study of CD8+ T cells in alopecia areata (dated by TCRdb to between 2018 and 2020). To prepare the library, the immunoSEQ multiplex PCR assay was applied. RNA was extracted from all samples and reverse transcribed into cDNA as template for TCR sequencing. Not all clones reach the TCRdb copy of this immuneACCESS table, which keeps in-frame sequences only. Checked studies attribute under half of the gap to unresolved V genes and leave the rest unexplained. This sample comprises 180,000 or so clones, 58% of them detected only once. The top ten clones comprise 5.5% of the sample. The label giving this sample's time point can be read as: around 22 weeks on oral tofacitinib. The sample's treatment or condition label is to be understood as: oral pan-JAK inhibitor, 5-10 mg twice daily. The sample was CD4+ T cells sorted from blood, taken at week 24, from a patient treated with tofacitinib. These receptors were collected from a human donor with alopecia areata.

This clone was observed at least ten times. The genes are TRBV10-2 and TRBJ2-7; either TRBD1 or TRBD2 may fit D (5 bases each). Trimming took 3 bases from V and 0 from J, leaving 15 bases between them. The CDR3 runs 16 residues. CDR1 is WSHSY, CDR2 SAAADI, per germline. This chain's CDR3 is CASSDSGTVSSYEQYF. The DNA for the CDR3 is TGCGCCAGCAGTGATTCCGGGACGGTAAGCTCCTACGAGCAGTACTTC.

This clone was detected a few times. This sequence joins TRBV6-5 and TRBJ1-1; D is ambiguous. Trimming removed 0 bases at V and 8 bases at J, with 7 bases between. Looked up from germline, CDR1 is MNHEY and CDR2 is SVGAGI. The CDR3 covers 12 residues. CDR3 residues: CASSYSNREAFF. Written as DNA, the CDR3 is TGTGCCAGCAGTTACTCGAATAGAGAAGCTTTCTTT.

The chain uses TRBV4-2 and TRBJ2-4; TRBD1 aligns across 7 bases. The germline CDR1 and CDR2 sequences are LGHNA and YNFKEQ. The V segment lost 3 bases and the J segment 3 bases; nucleotides outside the gene matches: 5. This CDR3 is built from 15 residues. CDR3 nucleotide sequence: TGTGCCAGCAGCCATGAACAGGGGAACAAAAACATTCAGTACTTC. It specifies CASSHEQGNKNIQYF.

This clone was seen a handful of times. The chain recombines TRBV7-9 with TRBJ2-6; no firm D call. CDR1 and CDR2 from the germline V gene are SEHNR and FQNEAQ (reference sequence). V gave up 5 bases and J gave up 0 bases, with 2 bases separating them. This CDR3 contains 13 residues. CDR3 bases: TGTGCCAGCAGCCGCTCTGGGGCCAACGTCCTGACTTTC. Amino acids: CASSRSGANVLTF.

The CDR3 nucleotides are TGTGCCAGCAGTTCAGACTTTACGAACGAGCAGTACTTC. It specifies CASSSDFTNEQYF. The rearrangement links TRBV6-5 to TRBJ2-7; D uncertain. The V end lost 4 bases, the J end lost 5 bases, and 12 bases lay between the germline ends. The CDR3 has 13 amino acids. Germline CDR1 MNHEY, CDR2 SVGAGI.

Concerning this clone: Other DNA sequences from this sample encode an identical CDR3 as well. The chain combines TRBV29-1 with TRBJ1-2; D may be TRBD1 (5 bases). V was pared by 4 bases and J by 2 bases, with 5 bases between. Germline CDR1 and CDR2: SQVTM and ANQGSEA. CDR3 length: 11 residues. The chain's CDR3 is CSVGDNYGYTF. CDR3 coding DNA: TGCAGCGTTGGGGACAACTATGGCTACACCTTC.

This clone came up once. The chain links TRBV30 to TRBJ1-1, with 7 bases aligning to TRBD1. The CDR3 covers 14 residues. Germline V gives CDR1 GTSNPN, CDR2 SVGIG (reference sequence). The V and J ends lost 4 bases and 1 base, in that order; junction bases with no gene match: 6. For the CDR3, the DNA is TGTGCCTGGACGGACAGGAGTCCGAACACTGAAGCTTTCTTT. Translation gives CAWTDRSPNTEAFF.

CDR3 sequence reads: CASSEALGPETQYF. The CDR3 DNA sequence: TGTGCCAGCAGTGAGGCTTTGGGGCCCGAGACCCAGTACTTC. This chain connects TRBV28 to TRBJ2-5; a weak D match, TRBD1 (5 bases). V was clipped by 5 bases and J by 5 bases, with 15 bases between them. CDR3 length: 14 amino acids. CDR1 MDHEN and CDR2 SYDVKM come from the germline V gene.

This rearrangement joins TRBV2 to TRBJ2-3; TRBD2 might be the D (5 bases). Trimming removed 0 bases from V and 1 base from J, with 14 bases in between. Germline V lookup: CDR1 SNHLY, CDR2 FYNNEI. This CDR3 contains 17 residues. The CDR3 region has the DNA TGTGCCAGCAGTGAAGCTCCTCCGGGAAAGGGCACAGATACGCAGTATTTT. Its protein product is CASSEAPPGKGTDTQYF.

This sequence joins TRBV5-6 and TRBJ2-1; 9 bases match TRBD2. The CDR3 runs to 15 residues. The trim removed 4 bases at V and 9 bases at J, leaving 11 bases unmatched. Germline assignment: CDR1 SGHDT and CDR2 YYEEEE. The CDR3 DNA reads as TGTGCCAGCAGCGAGCTAGCGGGGAGGATAGGTGAGCAGTTCTTC. Amino acid sequence: CASSELAGRIGEQFF.

This clone was observed a handful of times. The chain links TRBV28 to TRBJ1-4; TRBD1 matches 7 bases. The CDR3 sequence is 13 residues long. In germline, CDR1 is MDHEN, CDR2 SYDVKM. Trimming took 6 bases from V and 7 from J; bases not matched to a gene: 5. CDR3 DNA sequence: TGTGCCAGCAGAGACAGGGCATCTGAAAAACTGTTTTTT. Its protein is CASRDRASEKLFF. Full variable domain (outside the CDR3, taken from reference TRBV28 and TRBJ1-4): DVKVTQSSRYLVKRTGEKVFLECVQDMDHENMFWYRQDPGLGLRLIYFSYDVKMKEKGDIPEGYSVSREKKERFSLILESASTNQTSMYLCASRDRASEKLFFGSGTQLSVL.

This clone has a handful of counts. The rearrangement links TRBV7-2 to TRBJ1-2, with 7 bases matching TRBD1. The CDR3 extends over 15 amino acids. The trim removed 3 bases at V and 6 bases at J, leaving 10 bases unmatched. In germline, CDR1 is SGHTA, CDR2 FQGNSA. CDR3 DNA sequence: TGTGCCAGCAGCTTGGGCCTGGGACAGCTCCATGGCTACACCTTC. Its protein is CASSLGLGQLHGYTF.

This clone was found a few times. The genes are TRBV30 and TRBJ2-1, with TRBD2 as a possible D gene (5 bases). Trimming pared 0 bases from V and 12 bases from J, leaving 12 bases between. The CDR3 is 12 amino acids. Germline CDR1 GTSNPN, CDR2 SVGIG (reference sequence). CDR3 DNA: TGTGCCTGGAGTGTACTCTCAGCGGTGCAGTTCTTC. It yields the protein CAWSVLSAVQFF.

This clone was seen ten or more times. The J gene is TRBJ1-2, the V gene TRBV7-8, with 7 bases that match TRBD1. CDR1 and CDR2 from the germline V gene are SGHVS and FQNEAQ. This CDR3 contains 14 residues. J gave up 2 bases and V 2 bases, and 2 bases lay outside the gene matches. Written as DNA, the CDR3 is TGTGCCAGCAGCTTATCGACAGGGAACTATGGCTACACCTTC. Protein product: CASSLSTGNYGYTF.

This clone was picked up a small number of times. The rearrangement uses TRBV25-1 and TRBJ2-1; 9 bases agree with TRBD2. CDR1 and CDR2 from the germline V gene are MGHDK and SYGVNS. The ends lost 4 bases at V and 5 bases at J; junction bases unmatched: 6. The CDR3 sequence is 15 residues long. The CDR3 reads CASSVSGGPHNEQFF. The DNA for the CDR3 is TGTGCCAGCAGTGTTAGCGGGGGTCCTCACAATGAGCAGTTCTTC.

The sample holds a few counts of this clone. This rearrangement joins TRBV5-4 to TRBJ1-2; D is unclear. The CDR3 extends over 13 amino acids. Germline V gene data show CDR1 as SGHNT and CDR2 as YYREEE (reference sequence). The V gene lost 5 bases and the J gene lost 1 base, with 9 bases spanning the gap. CDR3 protein: CASSYDGNYGYTF. The CDR3 DNA sequence: TGTGCCAGCAGTTACGACGGTAACTATGGCTACACCTTC.